This TCR beta chain was sequenced for a study of STAT3 mutations in large granular lymphocyte leukemia. Study outcomes and limitations: Every T-cell large granular lymphocyte leukemia patient had at least one immunodominant TCR beta clonotype.

Generated by immunoSEQ multiplex PCR, the TCRdb table keeps only in-frame clones and is missing some. The table includes 30,000 to 35,000 clones, about three quarters detected once. By sample fraction, this clone is medium-sized. Its specificity is unknown. The sequenced sample consisted of peripheral blood mononuclear cells. The source is a woman aged 50 to 60 with T-cell large granular lymphocyte leukemia. Some clones in this sample may be carry-over from other donors' samples.

CDR3 in amino acids: CASSRDGTMYEQYF. CDR3 nucleotides: TGTGCCAGTAGTCGCGACGGGACTATGTACGAGCAGTACTTC. V is TRBV19 and J is TRBJ2-7; TRBD2 matches at 7 bases. Germline V CDR1 and CDR2: LNHDA, SQIVND (reference sequence). The CDR3 loop spans 14 amino acids. V trimming: 5 bases; J trimming: 4 bases; junction bases outside the gene matches: 8. The variable domain in full, with the rest retrieved from reference TRBV19 and TRBJ2-7, is DGGITQSPKYLFRKEGQNVTLSCEQNLNHDAMYWYRQDPGQGLRLIYYSQIVNDFQKGDIAEGYSVSREKKESFPLTVTSAQKNPTAFYLCASSRDGTMYEQYFGPGTRLTVT.